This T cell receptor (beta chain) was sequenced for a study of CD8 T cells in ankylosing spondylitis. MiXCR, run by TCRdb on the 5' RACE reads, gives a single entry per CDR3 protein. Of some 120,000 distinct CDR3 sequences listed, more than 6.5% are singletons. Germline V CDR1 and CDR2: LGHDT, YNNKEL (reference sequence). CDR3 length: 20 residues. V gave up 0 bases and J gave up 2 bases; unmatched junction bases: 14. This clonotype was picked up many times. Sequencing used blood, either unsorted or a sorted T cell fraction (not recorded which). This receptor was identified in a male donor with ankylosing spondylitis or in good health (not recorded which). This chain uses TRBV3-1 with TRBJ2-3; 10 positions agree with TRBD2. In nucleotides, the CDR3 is TGTGCCAGCAGCCAAGAGGGGGCTAGCGGGAGCAAGACGTACACAGATACGCAGTATTTT. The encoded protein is CASSQEGASGSKTYTDTQYF.